The TCR beta chain under discussion was sequenced for a study of CD8+ T cells in alopecia areata. The overall study: Treatment ran 6 to 18 months, with 6 months of follow-up afterward.

Sequencing relied on a cDNA template that was reverse transcribed from extracted RNA. TCRdb's table, derived via immunoSEQ multiplex PCR, lists solely in-frame clones and lacks some. Found here are more than 85,000 clones, 60% to 65% of them singletons; the top ten hold roughly 16%. Trimming shortened V by 7 bases and J by 5 bases, and 17 bases separated the two germline ends. This CDR3 spans 14 amino acids. CDR1 and CDR2 from the germline V gene are MGHRA and YSYEKL. This clone was recorded only once. Its antigen remains unknown. The study, taken as a whole, reports: Expanded CD8+ clones among the top 100, and scalp clonality, were significantly decreased by tofacitinib.

Treatment given: oral pan-JAK inhibitor, 5-10 mg twice daily. This rearrangement joins TRBV4-1 to TRBJ1-1, with D hard to call. The origin of this receptor is a human donor with alopecia areata. Material: CD8+ T cells sorted from blood, obtained at week 4, from a patient treated with tofacitinib. CDR3 protein: CASNPSLRGTEAFF. The CDR3 DNA is TGCGCCAGCAACCCCTCTCTCCGCGGGACTGAAGCTTTCTTT.